A selection of T cell receptor beta chains follows, all from one sample in a study of blood T cell repertoires in COVID-19. The assay was immunoSEQ multiplex PCR, and TCRdb's table has in-frame clones only and misses some. The sample consists of 56,000 or so clones, about 90% of them appearing once. The source material was peripheral blood. Receptor source: an elderly woman with active COVID-19. The CDR3 runs from the conserved cysteine through the conserved F or W. The D gene is left open where the match is weak. A row's size may be missing; if present it is once, few, many or a size class.

j_call: TRBJ1-5; d_call: TRBD1; v_call: TRBV27; clone_size: NA; cdr3_aa: CASSFSDRVNSAQHF; cdr3_nt: TGTGCCAGCAGTTTTTCCGACAGGGTCAATTCGGCCCAGCATTTT
j_call: TRBJ1-3; d_call: TRBD1; v_call: TRBV18; clone_size: once; cdr3_aa: CASSPDRAGNTIYF; cdr3_nt: TGTGCCAGCTCACCGGACAGGGCTGGAAACACCATATATTTT
j_call: TRBJ2-3; d_call: TRBD2; v_call: TRBV5-4; clone_size: NA; cdr3_aa: CASVPGGSTDTQYF; cdr3_nt: TGTGCCAGCGTCCCGGGGGGGAGCACAGATACGCAGTATTTT
j_call: TRBJ1-2; d_call: TRBD1; v_call: TRBV6-2/TRBV6-3; clone_size: NA; cdr3_aa: CASSPQGDGYTF; cdr3_nt: TGTGCCAGCAGTCCACAGGGGGATGGCTACACCTTC
j_call: TRBJ2-7; d_call: NA; v_call: TRBV6-5; clone_size: NA; cdr3_aa: CASKGQGGSYEQYF; cdr3_nt: TGTGCCAGCAAAGGACAGGGAGGGTCCTACGAGCAGTACTTC
j_call: TRBJ2-1; d_call: NA; v_call: TRBV5-1; clone_size: NA; cdr3_aa: CASSLATGLNEQFF; cdr3_nt: TGCGCCAGCAGCTTGGCCACTGGACTGAATGAGCAGTTCTTC
j_call: TRBJ2-7; d_call: NA; v_call: TRBV6-5; clone_size: few; cdr3_aa: CASSYATSTRYEQYF; cdr3_nt: TGTGCCAGCAGTTACGCCACTAGCACACGTTACGAGCAGTACTTC
j_call: TRBJ2-1; d_call: TRBD1; v_call: TRBV29-1; clone_size: NA; cdr3_aa: CSVAETGREQFF; cdr3_nt: TGCAGCGTTGCGGAGACAGGGCGTGAGCAGTTCTTC
j_call: TRBJ2-7; d_call: TRBD1; v_call: TRBV30; clone_size: once; cdr3_aa: CAWGTGSYEQYF; cdr3_nt: TGTGCCTGGGGGACAGGGTCCTACGAGCAGTACTTC
j_call: TRBJ2-7; d_call: TRBD1; v_call: TRBV9; clone_size: NA; cdr3_aa: CASSVSAGTGSYEQYF; cdr3_nt: TGTGCCAGCAGCGTCAGCGCCGGGACAGGGAGCTACGAGCAGTACTTC
j_call: TRBJ2-3; d_call: NA; v_call: TRBV5-1; clone_size: NA; cdr3_aa: CASSLALVADTQYF; cdr3_nt: TGCGCCAGCAGCTTGGCCCTAGTAGCAGATACGCAGTATTTT
j_call: TRBJ2-3; d_call: TRBD2; v_call: TRBV7-3; clone_size: once; cdr3_aa: CASRKRGVSADTQYF; cdr3_nt: TGTGCCAGCAGAAAACGGGGGGTTAGTGCAGATACGCAGTATTTT
j_call: TRBJ2-7; d_call: NA; v_call: TRBV11-2; clone_size: NA; cdr3_aa: CASSPRGEQYF; cdr3_nt: TGTGCCAGCAGCCCACGGGGGGAGCAGTACTTC
j_call: TRBJ2-1; d_call: TRBD2; v_call: TRBV7-2; clone_size: NA; cdr3_aa: CASSGSGGPYNEQFF; cdr3_nt: TGTGCCAGCAGCGGTAGCGGGGGACCATACAATGAGCAGTTCTTC
j_call: TRBJ2-7; d_call: NA; v_call: TRBV6-5; clone_size: NA; cdr3_aa: CASSYQGKQYF; cdr3_nt: TGTGCCAGCAGCTATCAGGGAAAGCAGTACTTC
j_call: TRBJ2-7; d_call: NA; v_call: TRBV6-1; clone_size: few; cdr3_aa: CASSEAILAGTYEQYF; cdr3_nt: TGTGCCAGCAGTGAAGCAATATTAGCCGGAACCTACGAGCAGTACTTC
j_call: TRBJ2-1; d_call: TRBD2; v_call: TRBV27; clone_size: NA; cdr3_aa: CASSQSGGRYNEQFF; cdr3_nt: TGTGCCAGCAGTCAGAGCGGGGGCCGTTACAATGAGCAGTTCTTC
j_call: TRBJ2-3; d_call: NA; v_call: TRBV7-9; clone_size: NA; cdr3_aa: CASSLAPSSGTDTQYF; cdr3_nt: TGTGCCAGCAGCTTAGCGCCTTCTAGCGGCACAGATACGCAGTATTTT
j_call: TRBJ1-1; d_call: NA; v_call: TRBV4-2; clone_size: NA; cdr3_aa: CASSQDRARGTEAFF; cdr3_nt: TGTGCCAGCAGCCAAGACAGGGCCAGGGGCACTGAAGCTTTCTTT
j_call: TRBJ2-7; d_call: NA; v_call: TRBV7-2; clone_size: NA; cdr3_aa: CASSLGREQYF; cdr3_nt: TGTGCCAGCAGCTTAGGGCGGGAGCAGTACTTC
j_call: TRBJ2-5; d_call: NA; v_call: TRBV5-4; clone_size: NA; cdr3_aa: CASSPQGETQYF; cdr3_nt: TGTGCCAGCAGCCCCCAGGGGGAGACCCAGTACTTC
j_call: TRBJ1-6; d_call: TRBD1; v_call: TRBV7-2; clone_size: NA; cdr3_aa: CASSLQGRDSPLHF; cdr3_nt: TGTGCCAGCAGCCTACAGGGGCGGGATTCACCCCTCCACTTT
j_call: TRBJ1-1; d_call: TRBD1; v_call: TRBV18; clone_size: NA; cdr3_aa: CASSPRTGLTPASNTEAFF; cdr3_nt: TGTGCCAGCTCACCAAGGACAGGGCTCACCCCCGCATCGAACACTGAAGCTTTCTTT
j_call: TRBJ2-1; d_call: TRBD2; v_call: TRBV10-1; clone_size: NA; cdr3_aa: CARGLAGGHNEQFF; cdr3_nt: TGCGCCAGAGGGCTAGCGGGGGGGCACAATGAGCAGTTCTTC
j_call: TRBJ1-1; d_call: NA; v_call: TRBV28; clone_size: NA; cdr3_aa: CASRPGGLQAFF; cdr3_nt: TGTGCCAGCAGGCCTGGGGGCCTTCAAGCTTTCTTT
j_call: TRBJ1-1; d_call: TRBD1; v_call: TRBV5-1; clone_size: few; cdr3_aa: CASSEQGAMTEAFF; cdr3_nt: TGCGCCAGCAGCGAACAGGGGGCGATGACTGAAGCTTTCTTT
j_call: TRBJ1-1; d_call: NA; v_call: TRBV19; clone_size: NA; cdr3_aa: CASSWGLMNTEAFF; cdr3_nt: TGTGCCAGTAGTTGGGGACTCATGAACACTGAAGCTTTCTTT
j_call: TRBJ2-2; d_call: NA; v_call: TRBV7-2; clone_size: few; cdr3_aa: CASSPGGGYAGELFF; cdr3_nt: TGTGCCAGCAGCCCAGGAGGCGGTTACGCCGGGGAGCTGTTTTTT
j_call: TRBJ2-5; d_call: NA; v_call: TRBV5-1; clone_size: NA; cdr3_aa: CASTPARPGEAQYF; cdr3_nt: TGCGCCAGCACCCCCGCTCGGCCCGGTGAGGCCCAGTACTTC
j_call: TRBJ2-7; d_call: NA; v_call: TRBV11-2; clone_size: NA; cdr3_aa: CASSPDFNSYEQYF; cdr3_nt: TGTGCCAGCAGCCCTGACTTTAACTCCTACGAGCAGTACTTC
j_call: TRBJ1-5; d_call: TRBD1; v_call: TRBV6-1; clone_size: once; cdr3_aa: CASSEGTGDNQPQHF; cdr3_nt: TGTGCCAGCAGTGAAGGGACAGGGGACAATCAGCCCCAGCATTTT
j_call: TRBJ1-5; d_call: NA; v_call: TRBV6-2/TRBV6-3; clone_size: NA; cdr3_aa: CASSRRGGSNQPQHF; cdr3_nt: TGTGCCAGCAGTCGGAGGGGGGGAAGCAATCAGCCCCAGCATTTT
j_call: TRBJ2-7; d_call: NA; v_call: TRBV7-2; clone_size: once; cdr3_aa: CASSLLVGGEQYF; cdr3_nt: TGTGCCAGCAGCTTATTGGTCGGCGGTGAGCAGTACTTC
j_call: TRBJ2-3; d_call: TRBD2; v_call: TRBV19; clone_size: NA; cdr3_aa: CASSIGGGSDTQYF; cdr3_nt: TGTGCCAGTAGTATAGGCGGGGGTTCAGATACGCAGTATTTT
j_call: TRBJ1-1; d_call: NA; v_call: TRBV28; clone_size: once; cdr3_aa: CASSFGRGTEAFF; cdr3_nt: TGTGCCAGCAGTTTTGGACGCGGGACTGAAGCTTTCTTT
j_call: TRBJ2-5; d_call: TRBD2; v_call: TRBV27; clone_size: NA; cdr3_aa: CASSSTGGGYQETQYF; cdr3_nt: TGTGCCAGCAGCTCCACCGGGGGGGGGTACCAAGAGACCCAGTACTTC
j_call: TRBJ1-5; d_call: TRBD1; v_call: TRBV7-6; clone_size: NA; cdr3_aa: CASSLGGAGGVFSNQPQHF; cdr3_nt: TGTGCCAGCAGCTTGGGGGGGGCAGGGGGCGTGTTTAGCAATCAGCCCCAGCATTTT
j_call: TRBJ2-5; d_call: NA; v_call: TRBV7-6; clone_size: NA; cdr3_aa: CASSLVAGAQETQYF; cdr3_nt: TGTGCCAGCAGCTTAGTGGCGGGGGCCCAAGAGACCCAGTACTTC
j_call: TRBJ1-1; d_call: TRBD1; v_call: TRBV27; clone_size: once; cdr3_aa: CASSPGQGAGKTEAFF; cdr3_nt: TGTGCCAGCAGTCCGGGACAGGGGGCGGGTAAAACTGAAGCTTTCTTT
j_call: TRBJ1-2; d_call: TRBD1; v_call: TRBV3-1/TRBV3-2; clone_size: NA; cdr3_aa: CASSQDLGQGGYGYTF; cdr3_nt: TGTGCCAGCAGCCAAGACCTGGGACAGGGGGGCTATGGCTACACCTTC
j_call: TRBJ2-1; d_call: NA; v_call: TRBV5-1; clone_size: few; cdr3_aa: CASSLAGREQFF; cdr3_nt: TGCGCCAGCAGCTTGGCAGGGAGGGAGCAGTTCTTC